The text below deals with one T cell receptor beta chain. Its antigen is undetermined. Its ends do not fully match the called genes, so a read error is possible. This sample is drawn from a study of response to subunit inactivated influenza vaccine. CDR3 length: 16 residues. Germline V gene data show CDR1 as ENHRY and CDR2 as SYGVKD. Notes on the study in general: The authors suggested that few new T cells are recruited per seasonal influenza vaccination.

From the RT-PCR reads, TCRdb called clonotypes with MiXCR, one entry per CDR3 protein. The table includes around 540,000 distinct CDR3 sequences, 10% to 15% detected once. This clonotype originated in a man in his fifties or sixties who received an inactivated influenza vaccine. The source was PBMCs from blood, collected on the day of vaccination. The V call is TRBV10-3, the J call TRBJ2-5; 7 bases fit TRBD2. CDR3 amino acids: CAISQSRTSVQETQYF. The CDR3 region has the DNA TGTGCCATCAGTCAGTCCAGAACTAGCGTCCAAGAGACCCAGTACTTC.